This TCR beta chain derives from a study of blood T cell repertoires in COVID-19. About the research overall: The United States, Italy and Spain were the sources of the acute and convalescent COVID-19 samples. PBMCs, B-cell-depleted T cells, or T cells provided the cDNA or gDNA that made up the material.

In the authors' workflow: Estimation of nucleated cell counts was performed using reference gene primer amplification. Assay: immunoSEQ multiplex PCR; the TCRdb copy retains only in-frame clones and omits some. D and trimming were read from the DNA, whereas the V and J calls and clone size are those reported in that table. This sample has 100,000 or so clones, with roughly 77% found just once. The CDR3 is 16 amino acids. Between the trimmed V and J ends, which lost 3 bases and 6 bases, there was a span of 18 bases. In germline, CDR1 is LGHNA, CDR2 YNFKEQ. J is TRBJ2-1 and V is TRBV4-2; D gene ambiguous. The TCR was taken from a human donor in a cohort sampled during active COVID-19. The sample was peripheral blood. CDR3 DNA sequence: TGTGCCAGCAGCCATTCCGAGGCTACCAGTGTCAATGAGCAGTTCTTC. Encoded protein: CASSHSEATSVNEQFF.